This paragraph covers one TCR beta chain sequence. This clone has a handful of counts. Its antigen is still unknown. The sample holds no much larger clone one base away, and base qualities are not on file. Taken from cysteine to phenylalanine, the CDR3 has 13 residues. Only the CDR3 DNA stays, 39 bases, in frame from base 1. CDR1 MNHEY and CDR2 SMNVEV are derived from the germline V gene (reference sequence). The V end loses 2 bases and the J end loses 5 bases, and a stretch of 9 bases separates them. This sample is drawn from a study of shared clonotypes between healthy human individuals (TCRdb year 2020). Study-wide context: Two women and a few men aged 18 to 49 years were included in the cohort. To estimate repertoire size and how much clonotypes are shared between individuals, the study performed deep sequencing of blood TCR repertoires from five healthy adults. Different laboratories and diverse techniques were used to prepare libraries and sequence TCR repertoires, to increase sequencing depth and limit assay-specific biases. Each donor's leukapheresis produced roughly between roughly 0.85 and 9 billion PBMCs.

The paper's findings and limits, for the study overall: The genetic and exposure-history diversity represented was limited by the small number of donors. Pairwise subsampling indicated that sequencing depth was expected to affect the degree of clonotype sharing among donors. Sampling was restricted to blood, and TCR repertoires in tissues likely differ from the TCR repertoires found in blood.

TCR CDR3 regions were amplified from genomic DNA by multiplex PCR using the deep immunoSEQ assay. Extracted genomic DNA from each cell subset was distributed evenly across all wells of several immunoSEQ 96-well plates, and each plate was treated as a replicate. For unsorted PBMC, roughly 0.3 ug of genomic DNA, equivalent to around 30,000 T cell genomes, went into each replicate PCR. Genomic DNA from unsorted PBMC was sequenced over ten immunoSEQ deep assay plates. Purified libraries were quantified with a Qubit 3.0 fluorometer, sized on a Bioanalyzer 2100, and re-quantified with the KAPA Library Quantification kit. Every immunoSEQ 96-well plate was sequenced on a separate single-read 150-cycle Illumina NextSeq 550 flow cell. For the original study's pipeline: Because the immunoSEQ output included only junctional sequences and no quality scores, the filtering could not be the same as the filtering used for full-length reads. To assign V/J genes and CDR3, sequences were annotated against IMGT germline references using PyIR, a Python wrapper for IgBLAST v1.9. Any read was removed if the V/J assignment was weak (E-value above 1e-6), the CDR3 was missing, or the read contained stop codons, out-of-frame junctions, or ambiguous translated residues. A V3J clonotype was defined by an identical inferred V gene, J gene, and CDR3 amino acid sequence. The percentage overlap between two repertoires was calculated by dividing the number of shared unique clonotypes by the size of the smaller repertoire. Richness of each repertoire was evaluated using RTK rarefaction, the Chao1 estimator, and Recon v2.1 estimates of unobserved clonotypes. Drawn from immuneACCESS, this table holds only the in-frame rearrangements with V and J called that TCRdb kept. Clones are partly lost; checked studies trace under half to an unresolved V gene and leave the rest unexplained. Clonal size and the V and J genes are those of that table, whereas D and trimming came from the DNA. For this sample there are approximately 500,000 clones; 75% to 80% appear just once. The leading ten clones occupy under 15% of the sample.

Donors were healthy HIV-negative adults with no recently reported acute infections or vaccinations. All donors were Caucasian adults living in Nashville, Tennessee, USA. For unsorted samples, some 100 million PBMCs were counted and genomic DNA was extracted with the QIAamp DNA Blood Mini kit. Blood was obtained by leukapheresis, after which PBMCs were separated by Ficoll-Histopaque density gradient centrifugation and cryopreserved in liquid nitrogen vapor phase. The specimen sequenced was PBMCs. The receptor chain draws on TRBV27 and TRBJ1-1; TRBD1 is a possible D gene, resting on 5 matching bases. The clonotype comes from a woman aged 40 to 50 in good health. Some clones in this sample may be carry-over from other donors' samples. For the CDR3, the sequence is CASSLGRGTEAFF. The DNA reads TGTGCCAGCAGTTTAGGACGGGGGACTGAAGCTTTCTTT.